These 6 T cell receptor beta chains were sequenced from one sample in a study of early T cells in non-severe SARS-CoV-2 infection. TCRdb recomputed calls from the 5' RACE reads with MiXCR, one row per CDR3 protein. This sample has tens of thousands of distinct CDR3 sequences, with 11% found just once. Sequencing was done on a sample of whole blood. The receptors shown here come from an adult who was a healthcare worker with PCR-confirmed SARS-CoV-2 infection or an uninfected control (not recorded which).

This clonotype was seen at least ten times. The gene calls are TRBV4-1 and TRBJ1-5; no definite D call. This CDR3 spans 14 amino acids. The V and J ends lost 3 bases and 7 bases respectively, with 13 bases between them. Looked up from germline, CDR1 is MGHRA and CDR2 is YSYEKL. The CDR3 protein is CASSHPPGGQPQHF. Written as DNA, the CDR3 is TGCGCCAGCAGCCACCCCCCCGGAGGCCAGCCCCAGCATTTT.

This clonotype has a handful of counts. This sequence joins TRBV6-1 and TRBJ2-3; unclear D gene. Trimming left V 1 base short and J 1 base short, with 6 bases between. This CDR3 has 14 amino acids. The germline CDR1 and CDR2 sequences are MNHNS and SASEGT. This CDR3 reads CASSEVAGTDTQYF. Here the CDR3 DNA reads TGTGCCAGCAGTGAAGTTGCGGGCACAGATACGCAGTATTTT.

This clonotype has only a few counts. The chain couples TRBV20-1 to TRBJ1-2, with no clear D. The V gene lost 0 bases and the J gene lost 8 bases, with 13 bases spanning the gap. This CDR3 is 13 amino acids long. CDR1 is DFQATT, CDR2 SNEGSKA, per germline (reference sequence). DNA of the CDR3: TGCAGTGCTAGAGATCCCTCCGGGTACGGCTACACCTTC. Amino acids: CSARDPSGYGYTF.

This clonotype has ten or more counts. This rearrangement joins TRBV6-1 to TRBJ2-3; D gene unclear. CDR1 MNHNS and CDR2 SASEGT come from the germline V gene. The CDR3 is 13 residues long. V was pared by 9 bases and J by 4 bases, with 14 bases between. The CDR3 bases are TGTGCCAGTCAAGGAAGGTTGCCAGATACGCAGTATTTT. Translation gives CASQGRLPDTQYF.

The V and J genes are TRBV20-1 and TRBJ1-3; 7 nucleotides match TRBD1. The CDR3 consists of 13 residues. V trimming: 4 bases; J trimming: 1 base; junction bases outside the gene matches: 1. CDR1 is DFQATT, CDR2 SNEGSKA, per germline (reference sequence). CDR3 loop: CSAKTGSGNTIYF. CDR3 nucleotides: TGCAGTGCTAAGACAGGGTCTGGAAACACCATATATTTT.

V usage is TRBV5-1 and J usage is TRBJ2-2; possibly TRBD1 for D (6 bases). Germline CDR1 is SGHRS and CDR2 is YFSETQ. CDR3 length equals 14 residues. V lost 5 bases and J lost 4, with 12 bases in between. The CDR3: CASSYGQSTGELFF. CDR3 DNA: TGCGCCAGCAGTTACGGACAGTCCACCGGGGAGCTGTTTTTT.